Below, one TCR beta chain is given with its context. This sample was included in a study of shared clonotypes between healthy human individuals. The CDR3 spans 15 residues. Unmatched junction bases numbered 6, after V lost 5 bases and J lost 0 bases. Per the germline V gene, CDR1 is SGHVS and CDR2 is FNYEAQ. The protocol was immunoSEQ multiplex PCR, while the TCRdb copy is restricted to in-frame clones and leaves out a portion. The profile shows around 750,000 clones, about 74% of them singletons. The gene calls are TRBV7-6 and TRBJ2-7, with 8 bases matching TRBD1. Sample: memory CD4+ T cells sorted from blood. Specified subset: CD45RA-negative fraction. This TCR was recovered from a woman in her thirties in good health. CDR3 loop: CASSARQGRSYEQYF. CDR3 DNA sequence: TGTGCCAGCAGCGCGAGACAGGGGCGCTCCTACGAGCAGTACTTC.